A selection of T cell receptor beta chains follows, all from one sample in a study of T-cell reconstitution after alpha-beta-depleted transplantation in children. TCRdb re-called the PCR reads with MiXCR, one entry per CDR3 protein. Among under 250,000 distinct CDR3 sequences, roughly a quarter were seen once, and the ten largest hold 4% to 5.5%. The sample was PBMCs, mostly from graft donor cells, taken 360 days after TCRalphabeta/CD19-depleted stem cell transplant. These receptors were obtained from a female patient between 2 and 15 years old who had a stem cell transplant for congenital amegakaryocytic thrombocytopenia, so the T cells may come from the graft donor. The CDR3 runs from the conserved cysteine through the conserved F or W. Each record gives: clone size, V gene, J gene, D gene, CDR3 protein, CDR3 DNA. The D gene is left open where the match is weak. A row's size may be missing; if present it is once, few, many or a size class.

>.|TRBV3-1|TRBJ1-2|.
CASSPSPGWGYTF
TGTGCCAGCAGCCCCTCCCCGGGGTGGGGCTACACCTTC
>few|TRBV5-1|TRBJ2-1|.
CASSLARGGQQFF
TGCGCCAGCAGCTTGGCGCGTGGAGGACAGCAGTTCTTC
>.|TRBV28|TRBJ2-7|.
CASSLSRYEQYF
TGTGCCAGCTCCCTATCCCGGTACGAGCAGTACTTC
>many|TRBV6-6|TRBJ1-5|.
CASSWERQPQHF
TGTGCCAGCAGTTGGGAAAGGCAGCCCCAGCATTTT
>many|TRBV5-1|TRBJ1-4|.
CASSQTGWTEKLFF
TGCGCCAGCAGCCAGACAGGCTGGACCGAAAAACTGTTTTTT
>many|TRBV7-7|TRBJ2-7|.
CASSLNSGSYEQYF
TGTGCCAGCAGCTTAAATAGCGGCTCCTACGAGCAGTACTTC
>.|TRBV6-5|TRBJ2-3|.
CASSYSIGTIVNTQYF
TGTGCCAGCAGTTACTCGATCGGGACGATCGTAAATACGCAGTATTTT
>few|TRBV27|TRBJ2-1|TRBD1
CATRQGANFNEQFF
TGTGCCACCCGCCAGGGGGCTAACTTCAATGAGCAGTTCTTC
>few|TRBV7-2|TRBJ2-5|TRBD2
CASSGAGVLGETQYF
TGTGCCAGCAGCGGAGCGGGAGTACTCGGGGAGACCCAGTACTTC
>many|TRBV10-2|TRBJ2-2|.
CASSEEGNTGELFF
TGCGCCAGTAGTGAAGAGGGGAACACCGGGGAGCTGTTTTTT
>.|TRBV11-1|TRBJ1-5|.
CASSRAPGQPQHF
TGTGCCAGCAGTCGTGCCCCCGGTCAGCCCCAGCATTTT
>few|TRBV29-1|TRBJ1-2|.
CSVRQVLKRNYGYTF
TGCAGCGTGCGACAGGTTCTGAAGCGTAACTATGGCTACACCTTC
>few|TRBV12-3/TRBV12-4|TRBJ2-7|.
CASSSRDIYEQYF
TGTGCCAGCAGTTCCCGGGACATCTACGAGCAGTACTTC
>.|TRBV3-1|TRBJ2-7|.
CASSHSDGSYEQYF
TGTGCCAGCAGCCATTCAGACGGCTCCTACGAGCAGTACTTC
>few|TRBV28|TRBJ1-1|.
CASSLLPREWNTEAFF
TGTGCCAGCAGTTTACTCCCCAGGGAATGGAACACTGAAGCTTTCTTT
>few|TRBV12-3/TRBV12-4|TRBJ1-5|.
CASSPGHQPQHF
TGTGCCAGCAGTCCCGGGCATCAGCCCCAGCATTTT
>few|TRBV18|TRBJ2-7|TRBD2
CASSPLGLGVTSYEQYF
TGTGCCAGCTCACCACTGGGACTAGGCGTTACCTCCTACGAGCAGTACTTC
>few|TRBV28|TRBJ1-1|TRBD1
CASSARTGGYSGAFF
TGTGCCAGCAGTGCGCGGACAGGGGGCTACTCCGGAGCTTTCTTT
>few|TRBV3-1|TRBJ2-5|.
CASSQGYGQETQYF
TGTGCCAGCAGCCAAGGTTACGGACAAGAGACCCAGTACTTC
>many|TRBV10-3|TRBJ2-3|.
CAISEVLGRSTDTQYF
TGTGCCATCAGCGAGGTCCTCGGTAGGAGCACAGATACGCAGTATTTT
>few|TRBV20-1|TRBJ2-7|TRBD1
CSALFGTGSYEQYF
TGCAGTGCTCTATTCGGGACAGGCTCCTACGAGCAGTACTTC
>many|TRBV20-1|TRBJ1-2|TRBD1
CSARVIDLGQGNYGYTF
TGCAGTGCTAGAGTGATAGATCTGGGACAGGGGAACTATGGCTACACCTTC
>.|TRBV7-9|TRBJ2-1|TRBD2
CASSGLDEQFF
TGTGCCAGCAGCGGACTAGATGAGCAGTTCTTC
>.|TRBV7-9|TRBJ1-1|.
CASSHPVPSTEAFF
TGTGCCAGCAGCCACCCAGTTCCTAGCACTGAAGCTTTCTTT
>.|TRBV18|TRBJ2-3|.
CASSPLYVLSTDTQYF
TGTGCCAGCTCACCACTTTACGTTTTGAGCACAGATACGCAGTATTTT
>few|TRBV12-3/TRBV12-4|TRBJ1-1|.
CASSFRGQNTEAFF
TGTGCCAGCAGTTTCCGGGGCCAGAACACTGAAGCTTTCTTT
>.|TRBV12-3/TRBV12-4|TRBJ1-5|.
CASTLGPGQPQHF
TGTGCCAGCACCTTGGGCCCCGGCCAGCCCCAGCATTTT
>many|TRBV20-1|TRBJ2-7|.
CSANRDNSHREQYF
TGCAGTGCTAACCGGGACAATTCCCATCGGGAGCAGTACTTC
>few|TRBV28|TRBJ2-7|TRBD1
CASSPDTGTGVFIRFYEQYF
TGTGCCAGCAGTCCGGATACCGGGACAGGGGTCTTCATTCGGTTCTACGAGCAGTACTTC
>.|TRBV7-6|TRBJ2-7|TRBD2
CASSLDFSGRHQETGYEQYF
TGTGCCAGCAGCTTAGACTTTAGCGGGAGACACCAAGAGACAGGGTACGAGCAGTACTTC
>few|TRBV6-5|TRBJ2-2|.
CASSYLGPGYPGELFF
TGTGCCAGCAGTTATCTGGGGCCAGGGTACCCGGGGGAGCTGTTTTTT
>.|TRBV29-1|TRBJ2-5|.
CSVEVTQETQYF
TGCAGCGTTGAGGTCACCCAAGAGACCCAGTACTTC
>.|TRBV12-3/TRBV12-4|TRBJ2-7|TRBD1
CASQLYWGQGVYEQYF
TGTGCCAGCCAACTATACTGGGGACAGGGGGTCTACGAGCAGTACTTC
>.|TRBV7-7|TRBJ2-5|.
CASSFDRRETQYF
TGTGCCAGCAGCTTTGACAGGCGGGAGACCCAGTACTTC
>few|TRBV5-6|TRBJ2-1|TRBD1
CASSSGDSRGDNEQFF
TGTGCCAGCAGCTCCGGGGACAGCCGGGGAGACAATGAGCAGTTCTTC
>many|TRBV4-1|TRBJ1-1|.
CASRIKIDEKGMNTEAFF
TGCGCCAGCAGAATTAAGATCGATGAGAAGGGGATGAACACTGAAGCTTTCTTT
>.|TRBV2|TRBJ2-2|TRBD2
CASQRLAGGDRELFF
TGTGCCAGCCAAAGACTAGCGGGAGGGGATCGGGAGCTGTTTTTT
>few|TRBV6-1|TRBJ2-2|TRBD2
CASSKSGIIAGELFF
TGTGCCAGCAGTAAGAGCGGGATAATCGCCGGGGAGCTGTTTTTT
>few|TRBV7-2|TRBJ2-5|.
CASSGGQTQYF
TGTGCCAGCAGCGGCGGGCAGACCCAGTACTTC
>.|TRBV18|TRBJ1-2|.
CASSSIYGYTF
TGTGCCAGCTCATCGATTTATGGCTACACCTTC
>.|TRBV20-1|TRBJ2-2|.
CSARGSNTGELFF
TGCAGTGCTAGAGGGTCGAACACCGGGGAGCTGTTTTTT
>.|TRBV6-5|TRBJ1-2|TRBD1
CASSSDRVDYGYTF
TGTGCCAGCAGTTCGGACAGGGTGGACTATGGCTACACCTTC
>.|TRBV4-2|TRBJ1-1|.
CTSSQQWSAEAFF
TGTACCAGCAGCCAACAATGGAGCGCTGAAGCTTTCTTT
>.|TRBV4-3|TRBJ2-1|.
CASSQEASYNEQFF
TGCGCCAGCAGCCAAGAGGCCTCGTACAATGAGCAGTTCTTC